The entry that follows covers one T cell receptor (beta chain) sequence. In the original workflow: Estimated nucleated cell counts came from reference gene primer amplification. The protocol was immunoSEQ multiplex PCR, while the TCRdb copy is restricted to in-frame clones and leaves out a portion. The V and J calls and the clone size are those of that table, but D and trimming were determined from the DNA. The data contain some 700,000 clones, approximately 90% of them singletons. The data were taken from a study of blood T cell repertoires in COVID-19. Trimming removed 10 bases from V and 6 bases from J, with 13 bases in between. The CDR3 extends over 11 amino acids. Germline V gives CDR1 MNHNY, CDR2 SVGAGI (reference sequence).

Sequenced sample: peripheral blood. The TCR was taken from a woman under 30 with acute or convalescent COVID-19. The chain carries TRBV6-6 and TRBJ2-7, with D perhaps matching TRBD1 (6 bases). CDR3 coding DNA: TGTGCCACTTCCTCAGGGGTCGAGCAGTACTTC. Amino acid sequence: CATSSGVEQYF.